This T cell receptor beta chain was captured in a study of CD8 T cells in Susac syndrome. cDNA came from 0.5 to 1 ug RNA primed by random hexamers. Via MiXCR, TCRdb re-called the immunoSEQ multiplex PCR reads, giving one row per CDR3 protein. The sample has about 190,000 distinct CDR3 sequences; 95% are singletons. Sequences were obtained from CD8+ T cells from PBMCs. The TCR was taken from a human donor with Susac syndrome.

The CDR3 DNA sequence: TGTGCCAGCAGTTACCCCGGGACAGGCGGTGGCTACACCTTC. Its translation is CASSYPGTGGGYTF. The J gene is TRBJ1-2, the V gene TRBV6-6, with 8 bases aligning to TRBD1. Germline trimming cut 2 bases from V and 7 bases from J; bases unmatched to any gene: 6. CDR1 MNHNY and CDR2 SVGAGI come from the germline V gene (reference sequence). The CDR3 totals 14 residues.